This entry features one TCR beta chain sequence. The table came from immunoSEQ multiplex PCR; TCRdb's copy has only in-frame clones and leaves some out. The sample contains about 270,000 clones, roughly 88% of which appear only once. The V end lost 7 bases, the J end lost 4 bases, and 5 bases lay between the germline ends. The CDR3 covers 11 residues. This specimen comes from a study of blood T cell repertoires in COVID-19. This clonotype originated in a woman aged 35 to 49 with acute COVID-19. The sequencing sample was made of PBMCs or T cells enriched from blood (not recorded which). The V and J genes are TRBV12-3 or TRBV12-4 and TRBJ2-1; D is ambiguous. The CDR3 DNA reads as TGTGCCAGCACTAGATACAATGAGCAGTTCTTC. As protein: CASTRYNEQFF.